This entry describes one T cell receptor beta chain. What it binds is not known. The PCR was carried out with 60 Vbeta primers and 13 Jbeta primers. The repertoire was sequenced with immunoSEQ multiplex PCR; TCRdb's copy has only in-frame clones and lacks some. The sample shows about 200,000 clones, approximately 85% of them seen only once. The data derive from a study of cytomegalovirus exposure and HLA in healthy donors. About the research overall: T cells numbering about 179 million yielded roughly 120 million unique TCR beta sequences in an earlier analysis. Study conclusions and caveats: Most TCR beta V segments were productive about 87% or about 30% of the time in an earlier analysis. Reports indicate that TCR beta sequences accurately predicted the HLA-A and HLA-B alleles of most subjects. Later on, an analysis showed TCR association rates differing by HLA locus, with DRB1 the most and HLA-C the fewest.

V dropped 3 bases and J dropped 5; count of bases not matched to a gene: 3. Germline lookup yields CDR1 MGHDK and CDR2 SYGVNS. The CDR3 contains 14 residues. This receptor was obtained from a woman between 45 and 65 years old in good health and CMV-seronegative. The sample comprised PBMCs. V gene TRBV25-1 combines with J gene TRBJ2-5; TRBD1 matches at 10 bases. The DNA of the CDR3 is TGTGCCAGCAGTGAGGGACAGGGGCGGGAGACCCAGTACTTC. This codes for CASSEGQGRETQYF.